One and the same sample provided the 5 T cell receptor beta chains below, sequenced in a study of blood T cell repertoires in COVID-19. Sequencing was performed with immunoSEQ multiplex PCR; in TCRdb, only in-frame clones are kept and a portion is missing. The sample contains 150,000 or so clones, roughly 84% of which appear only once. The sequencing sample was made of peripheral blood. Every receptor here comes from a man aged 18 to 30 with active or convalescent COVID-19.

As to this clone: In the same sample, other DNA sequences code for this CDR3. The J gene is TRBJ2-6, the V gene TRBV3-1 (or the pseudogene TRBV3-2); possible D gene TRBD1, 6 bases. CDR3 length: 15 residues. The germline CDR1 and CDR2 sequences are LGHDT and YNNKEL (reference sequence). Trimming stripped 3 bases from V and 0 bases from J, with 6 bases between. CDR3: CASSQDSSGANVLTF. The CDR3 DNA reads TGTGCCAGCAGCCAGGACAGCTCTGGGGCCAACGTCCTGACTTTC.

The CDR3 here is CASSDSREVYEQYF. In DNA form, the CDR3 reads TGTGCCAGCAGTGACTCCCGGGAAGTCTACGAGCAGTACTTC. The chain recombines TRBV6-4 with TRBJ2-7; D might be TRBD2 (5 bases). CDR3 length: 14 residues. V dropped 0 bases and J dropped 3 bases, with 9 bases sitting between them. Germline V CDR1 and CDR2: MRHNA, SNTAGT.

V usage is TRBV5-1 and J usage is TRBJ2-1, with a tentative D call TRBD2 (6 bases). Deletions cut 4 bases from V and 5 bases from J, with 10 bases between. The germline V gene has CDR1 SGHRS and CDR2 YFSETQ. The CDR3 has 13 amino acids. Here the CDR3 DNA reads TGCGCCAGCAGCGGGGGACTGAACAATGAGCAGTTCTTC. It encodes CASSGGLNNEQFF.

The chain employs TRBV18 and TRBJ2-5; 9 bases align to TRBD2. The CDR3 contains 16 residues. The J segment lost 4 bases and the V segment lost 3 bases, leaving 9 bases of the junction unmatched. Germline assignment: CDR1 KGHSH and CDR2 LQKENI. The CDR3 reads CASSPSLRGGGETQYF. The CDR3 nucleotides read TGTGCCAGCTCACCCTCGTTGCGGGGGGGAGGAGAGACCCAGTACTTC.

The J gene is TRBJ1-2, the V gene TRBV2; D is unresolved. Germline V gene lookup returns CDR1 SNHLY and CDR2 FYNNEI. CDR3 size: 15 residues. Trimming removed 8 bases from V and 0 bases from J, with 16 bases in between. The CDR3 here is CASRPTEITNYGYTF. As DNA, the CDR3 is TGTGCCAGCCGACCTACAGAGATCACTAACTATGGCTACACCTTC.